Listed here are 18 T cell receptor beta chains from one sample, sequenced in a study of metastatic and nonmetastatic thyroid tumors (dated by TCRdb to the early 2020s). Preparation of the library involved PCR. These reads were obtained on an Illumina HiSeq 4000. The raw public data were reprocessed by TCRdb itself: fastp quality trimming at Q25, MiXCR clonotype calling, in-frame beta chains only. Within this sample are 30,000 to 35,000 clones, with roughly a fifth of them counted one time only. The top ten constitute 6.5% to 8% of the sample. No patient had received any treatment before thyroid surgery. Sequencing input: blood. These receptors originate from a female donor with papillary thyroid cancer or a benign thyroid nodule (not recorded which). Some clones in this sample may be carry-over from other donors' samples.

This clone was seen many times. V usage is TRBV20-1 and J usage is TRBJ2-5, with D unclear. The germline V and J ends were trimmed by 5 bases and 5 bases, with 9 bases remaining between them. Germline CDR1 is DFQATT and CDR2 is SNEGSKA (reference sequence). The CDR3 runs to 11 residues. The CDR3 sequence: CSAAGRETQYF. CDR3 in DNA: TGCAGTGCTGCAGGTCGGGAGACCCAGTACTTC.

This clone was seen at least ten times. The CDR3 loop is CASDSGANVLTF. CDR3 DNA: TGCGCCAGCGACTCTGGGGCCAACGTCCTGACTTTC. The chain combines TRBV5-1 with TRBJ2-6; D gene ambiguous. V was cut by 7 bases and J by 0 bases, with 2 bases left in between. CDR1 SGHRS and CDR2 YFSETQ come from the germline V gene. The CDR3 covers 12 residues.

The J gene is TRBJ2-6, the V gene TRBV20-1, with D unresolved. This CDR3 has 16 residues. The germline V gene encodes CDR1 DFQATT and CDR2 SNEGSKA (reference sequence). The V end was cut by 0 bases, the J end by 0 bases, with 9 bases between. The CDR3 loop reads CSARDTESSGANVLTF. In DNA, the CDR3 is TGCAGTGCTAGAGATACAGAAAGCTCTGGGGCCAACGTCCTGACTTTC.

The sample holds many counts of this clone. The chain carries TRBV7-9 and TRBJ2-5; 12 bases match TRBD2. V shed 5 bases, J shed 4 bases, and the junction held 5 bases outside the gene matches. The germline V gene encodes CDR1 SEHNR and CDR2 FQNEAQ (reference sequence). The CDR3 is made up of 15 amino acids. The CDR3 DNA is TGTGCCAGCAGCGTTCCGGGACTAGCGGGAGAGACCCAGTACTTC. It codes for CASSVPGLAGETQYF.

The sample holds one count of this clone. The CDR3 DNA reads as TGTGCCATCTCGTCGCGGGCAGGCACAGAACCGCAGTATTTT. It codes for CAISSRAGTEPQYF. V usage is TRBV10-3 and J usage is TRBJ2-3; D possibly corresponds to TRBD2 (5 bases). CDR3 length: 14 residues. CDR1 ENHRY and CDR2 SYGVKD come from the germline V gene. Between the trimmed V and J ends, which lost 8 bases and 10 bases, there was a span of 22 bases.

Only a few counts were recorded for this clone. The chain carries TRBV12-3 or TRBV12-4 and TRBJ1-1; D is possibly TRBD1 (5 bases). This CDR3 has 15 amino acids. V lost 0 bases and J lost 4, with 12 bases in between. The DNA for the CDR3 is TGTGCCAGCAGTTTAGCACTTAGGGGTGCCACTGAAGCTTTCTTT. This gives the protein CASSLALRGATEAFF.

This clone has at least ten counts. Other nucleotide sequences in the sample specify the same CDR3. V and J are TRBV27 and TRBJ2-3; the D gene is possibly TRBD2 (5 bases). The CDR3 totals 15 residues. Trimming cost V 1 base and J 0 bases, with 8 bases left between them. In germline, CDR1 is MNHEY, CDR2 SMNVEV (reference sequence). The DNA of the CDR3 is TGTGCCAGCAGTTTATTGTCGGGAAGCACAGATACGCAGTATTTT. Translated: CASSLLSGSTDTQYF.

The chain combines TRBV27 with TRBJ1-6; maybe TRBD1 (5 bases). CDR3 length: 15 residues. Per the germline V gene, CDR1 is MNHEY and CDR2 is SMNVEV (reference sequence). The V gene lost 5 bases and the J gene lost 10 bases, with 18 bases spanning the gap. DNA for the CDR3: TGTGCCAGCAGTCCCGACGCCGGGGCCGGATCACCCCTCCACTTT. Amino acids: CASSPDAGAGSPLHF.

In its sample, this clone was seen many times. This chain joins TRBV11-1 and TRBJ2-7; D call uncertain. The V and J ends lost 7 bases and 5 bases respectively, with 18 bases between them. This CDR3 contains 14 residues. Germline loops: CDR1 SGHAT, CDR2 FQDESV (reference sequence). The DNA of the CDR3 is TGTGCCAGCACCCCGAGCTGGGCCGTCAACGAGCAGTACTTC. It is translated as CASTPSWAVNEQYF. Variable domain in full (rest from reference TRBV11-1 and TRBJ2-7): EAEVAQSPRYKITEKSQAVAFWCDPISGHATLYWYRQILGQGPELLVQFQDESVVDDSQLPKDRFSAERLKGVDSTLKIQPAELGDSAMYLCASTPSWAVNEQYFGPGTRLTVT.

The chain links TRBV7-3 to TRBJ2-1; 9 positions agree with TRBD2. The CDR3 totals 15 residues. V lost 5 bases and J lost 10; bases outside the gene matches: 12. Germline CDR1 is SGHTA and CDR2 is FQGTGA. For the CDR3, the DNA is TGTGCCAGCAGCCCAGCGGGGGGCCCCTGGGAAGAGCAGTTCTTC. Its translation is CASSPAGGPWEEQFF.

The chain uses TRBV20-1 and TRBJ2-1; 9 bases align to TRBD2. The V gene's germline CDR1 is DFQATT and CDR2 SNEGSKA (reference sequence). The CDR3 contains 13 residues. The V gene end was trimmed by 1 base and the J gene end by 5 bases; junction bases not matched to a gene: 0. DNA of the CDR3: TGCAGTGCTAGAGGGACTAGCGACAATGAGCAGTTCTTC. Residues: CSARGTSDNEQFF.

This clone was detected many times. The rearrangement joins TRBV11-2 to TRBJ1-4; D is unclear. Per germline, CDR1 SGHAT and CDR2 FQNNGV. The V end lost 0 bases, the J end lost 4 bases, and 9 bases lay between the germline ends. This CDR3 has 15 amino acids. The CDR3 loop is CASSLDSRYNEKLFF. The CDR3 DNA sequence: TGTGCCAGCAGCTTAGATTCCAGATATAATGAAAAACTGTTTTTT.

This clone was observed at least ten times. The CDR3 loop is CASSGLQGEAFF. DNA for the CDR3: TGTGCCAGCAGCGGCCTGCAGGGAGAGGCTTTCTTT. The chain links TRBV9 to TRBJ1-1, with a possible D match to TRBD1 (5 bases). Trimming pared 3 bases from V and 11 bases from J, leaving 14 bases between. Germline V gene data show CDR1 as SGDLS and CDR2 as YYNGEE. The CDR3 sequence is 12 residues long.

V usage is TRBV7-2 and J usage is TRBJ1-6; D remains unclear. V dropped 2 bases and J dropped 6 bases, with 8 bases sitting between them. Germline V gene sequence: CDR1 SGHTA, CDR2 FQGNSA. This CDR3 is built from 14 residues. The DNA of the CDR3 is TGTGCCAGCAGCTTATTTTTTATTAATTCACCCCTCCACTTT. Its protein is CASSLFFINSPLHF.

J is TRBJ2-2 and V is TRBV6-4; D gene ambiguous. Deletions cut 5 bases from V and 7 bases from J, with 11 bases between. The length of the CDR3 is 13 residues. CDR1 is MRHNA, CDR2 SNTAGT, per germline. The CDR3 reads CASSQDFGGELFF. For the CDR3, the DNA is TGTGCCAGCAGTCAGGATTTCGGCGGGGAGCTGTTTTTT.

This clone appeared many times. V and J are TRBV5-1 and TRBJ1-4; D remains ambiguous. The germline gives CDR1 SGHRS, CDR2 YFSETQ. V lost 4 bases to trimming and J lost 2 bases, with 12 bases between them. The CDR3 is 15 amino acids. The CDR3 nucleotides are TGCGCCAGCAGCCCCGGAGGCACGACTAATGAAAAACTGTTTTTT. Its protein product is CASSPGGTTNEKLFF. The full variable domain, in which reference TRBV5-1 and TRBJ1-4 provide the parts outside the CDR3, is KAGVTQTPRYLIKTRGQQVTLSCSPISGHRSVSWYQQTPGQGLQFLFEYFSETQRNKGNFPGRFSGRQFSNSRSEMNVSTLELGDSALYLCASSPGGTTNEKLFFGSGTQLSVL.

This clone appeared many times. V is TRBV12-3 or TRBV12-4 and J is TRBJ1-5; 7 bases line up with TRBD1. V shed 8 bases, J shed 5 bases, and the junction held 9 bases outside the gene matches. The CDR3 has 14 amino acids. This CDR3 is CASVRQGLDQPQHF. The CDR3 nucleotides are TGTGCCAGCGTTAGACAGGGTTTGGATCAGCCCCAGCATTTT.

This clone has a count of ten or more. The chain employs TRBV5-6 and TRBJ2-5; 8 bases align to TRBD2. The germline gives CDR1 SGHDT, CDR2 YYEEEE. The CDR3 length is 14 residues. V dropped 2 bases and J dropped 2; count of bases not matched to a gene: 2. The CDR3 loop is CASSFGLAQETQYF. The CDR3 DNA sequence: TGTGCCAGCAGCTTCGGACTAGCTCAAGAGACCCAGTACTTC.